Sequencing of this T cell receptor beta chain was carried out in a study of OX40 agonist ivuxolimab in advanced cancers. Notes on the study in general: Antigens targeted by the expanded peripheral T cells were not determined.

Only in-frame clones appear in the TCRdb table, and some are missing; sequencing was by immunoSEQ multiplex PCR. The sample has approximately 68,000 clones, around 88% seen once. Sampling of blood occurred at baseline, cycle 4 day 1, and cycle 7 day 1. Germline V gene lookup returns CDR1 MRHNA and CDR2 SNTAGT. The CDR3 extends over 15 amino acids. V was trimmed by 6 bases and J by 4 bases, leaving 16 bases between them. With regard to this clone: Its target is unknown.

This receptor was obtained from an adult with an advanced solid tumor such as melanoma, head and neck, liver or kidney cancer. The gene calls are TRBV6-4 and TRBJ2-1; D is ambiguous. This specimen consisted of CD4+ or CD8+ T cells sorted from blood, obtained in a trial of the OX40 agonist ivuxolimab. The chain's CDR3 is CASRYTSSIYNEQFF. The CDR3 coding sequence is TGTGCCAGCAGGTACACCTCCTCCATTTACAATGAGCAGTTCTTC.